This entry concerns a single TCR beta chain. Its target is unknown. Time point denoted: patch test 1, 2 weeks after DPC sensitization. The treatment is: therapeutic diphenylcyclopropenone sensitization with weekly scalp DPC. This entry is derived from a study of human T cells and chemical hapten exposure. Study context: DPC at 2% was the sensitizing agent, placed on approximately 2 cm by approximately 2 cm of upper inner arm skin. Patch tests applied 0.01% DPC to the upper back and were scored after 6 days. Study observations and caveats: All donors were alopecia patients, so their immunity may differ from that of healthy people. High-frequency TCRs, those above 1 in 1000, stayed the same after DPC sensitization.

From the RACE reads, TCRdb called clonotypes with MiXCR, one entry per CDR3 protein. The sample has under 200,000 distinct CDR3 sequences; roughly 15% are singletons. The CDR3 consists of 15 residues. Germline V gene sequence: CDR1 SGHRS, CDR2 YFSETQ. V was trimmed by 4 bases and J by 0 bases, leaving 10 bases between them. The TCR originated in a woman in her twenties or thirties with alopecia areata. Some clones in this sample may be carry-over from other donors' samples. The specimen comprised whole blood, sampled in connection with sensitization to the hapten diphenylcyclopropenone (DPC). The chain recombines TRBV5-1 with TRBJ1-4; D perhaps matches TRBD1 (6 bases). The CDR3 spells CASSTGAATNEKLFF. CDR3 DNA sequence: TGCGCCAGCAGCACGGGGGCCGCAACTAATGAAAAACTGTTTTTT.